What follows describes a single T cell receptor beta chain. The antigen is undetermined. The germline gene is not matched at one end of the junction; a read error may be the cause. Primers used in a second PCR of about 7 to 12 cycles were a sample-barcoded 5' primer and a J-beta primer mix. Researchers report that each sample yielded at least 2.5 million CDR3-containing paired-end reads. TCRdb recomputed calls from the 5' RACE reads with MiXCR, one row per CDR3 protein. The profile shows fewer than 800,000 distinct CDR3 sequences, approximately 30% of them singletons. Germline V gives CDR1 SEHNR, CDR2 FQNEAQ (reference sequence). The length of the CDR3 is 13 residues. The entry originates in a study of blood T cells in healthy people across ages. Looking at the study overall: Per every two T cells, about one barcoded beta molecule was captured by template switching. The study's findings and limits: Long-lived and aged donors differed, with more naive CD4+ cells and higher diversity in the long-lived.

The sequenced sample was blood. The V call is TRBV7-9, the J call TRBJ2-5, with 7 positions matching TRBD1. The better agreement between TRBJ2-7 and the DNA end casts doubt on the J call. This receptor was obtained from an elderly woman in good health. CDR3 residues: CSSSSRGPYEQYF. CDR3 DNA: TGTTCCAGCAGCTCAAGGGGGCCGTACGAGCAGTACTTC.